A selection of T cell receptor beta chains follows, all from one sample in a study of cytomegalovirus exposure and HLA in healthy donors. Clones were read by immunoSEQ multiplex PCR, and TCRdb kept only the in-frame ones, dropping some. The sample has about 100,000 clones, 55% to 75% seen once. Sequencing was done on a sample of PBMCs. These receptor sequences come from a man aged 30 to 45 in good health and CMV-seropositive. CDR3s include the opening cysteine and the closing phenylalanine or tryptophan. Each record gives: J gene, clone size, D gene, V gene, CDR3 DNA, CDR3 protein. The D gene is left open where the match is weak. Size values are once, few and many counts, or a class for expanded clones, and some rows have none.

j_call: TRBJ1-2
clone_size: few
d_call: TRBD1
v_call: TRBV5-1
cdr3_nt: TGCGCCAGCAGGCCCTTGACAGGGGAGGATGGCTACACCTTC
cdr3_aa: CASRPLTGEDGYTF

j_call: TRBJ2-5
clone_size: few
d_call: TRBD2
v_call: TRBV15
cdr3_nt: TGTGCCACCAGCACTAGCGGGGGGAAGACCCAGTACTTC
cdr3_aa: CATSTSGGKTQYF

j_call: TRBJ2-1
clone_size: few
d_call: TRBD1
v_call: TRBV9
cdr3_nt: TGTGCCAGCAGCGTAGCCGACTCTCGACAGGGCTATGAGCAGTTCTTC
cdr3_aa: CASSVADSRQGYEQFF

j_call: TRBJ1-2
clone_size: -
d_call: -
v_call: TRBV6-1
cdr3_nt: TGTGCCAGCAGTGAAGCGGAGGTGGGGACAAACACATACTTC
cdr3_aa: CASSEAEVGTNTYF

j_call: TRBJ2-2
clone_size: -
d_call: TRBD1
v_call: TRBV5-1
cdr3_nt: TGCGCCAGCAGAGGGACAGGGGATTGGATCGGGGAGCTGTTTTTT
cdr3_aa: CASRGTGDWIGELFF

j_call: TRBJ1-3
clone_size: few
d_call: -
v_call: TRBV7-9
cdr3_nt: TGTGCCAGCAGCTTAGCGGATTGGACAACGGGAAACACCATATATTTT
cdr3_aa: CASSLADWTTGNTIYF

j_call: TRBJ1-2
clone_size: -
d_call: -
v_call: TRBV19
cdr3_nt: TGTGCCAGCCACAGGGCGATGGACTATGGCTACACCTTC
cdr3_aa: CASHRAMDYGYTF

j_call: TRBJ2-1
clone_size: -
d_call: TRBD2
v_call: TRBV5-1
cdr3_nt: TGCGCCAGCAGCTTGGTAGCGGGGGGAGGTGTGAATGAGCAGTTCTTC
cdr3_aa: CASSLVAGGGVNEQFF

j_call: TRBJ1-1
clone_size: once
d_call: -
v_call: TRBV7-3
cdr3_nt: TGTGCCAGCAGCAAGGGGGGGGCCCAGAACACTGAAGCTTTCTTT
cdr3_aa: CASSKGGAQNTEAFF

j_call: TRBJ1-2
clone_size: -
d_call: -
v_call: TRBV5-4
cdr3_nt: TGTGCCAGCAGCTCGAAGGGGGACCCTTATGGCTACACCTTC
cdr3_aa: CASSSKGDPYGYTF

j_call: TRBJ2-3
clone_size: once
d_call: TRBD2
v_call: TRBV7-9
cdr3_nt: TGTGCCAGCAGCCCGCCTACTAGCGGGGGGCCCCTTAGCACAGATACGCAGTATTTT
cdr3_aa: CASSPPTSGGPLSTDTQYF

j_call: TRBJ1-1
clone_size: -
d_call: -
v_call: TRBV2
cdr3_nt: TGTGCCAGCAGGGCAGGGAAAGCTTTCTTT
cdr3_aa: CASRAGKAFF

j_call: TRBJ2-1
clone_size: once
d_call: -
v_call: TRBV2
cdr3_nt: TGTGCCAGCAATGGGGACGGGGGCTACAATGAGCAGTTCTTC
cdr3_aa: CASNGDGGYNEQFF

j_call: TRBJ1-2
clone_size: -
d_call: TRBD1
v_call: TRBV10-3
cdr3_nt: TGTGCCATCAGCCAACAGGGGGGAGGCTACACCTTC
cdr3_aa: CAISQQGGGYTF

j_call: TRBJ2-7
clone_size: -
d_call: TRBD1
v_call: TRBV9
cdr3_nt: TGTGCCAGCAGCGTAGGGGGGACAGGCCTCGAGCAGTACTTC
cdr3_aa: CASSVGGTGLEQYF

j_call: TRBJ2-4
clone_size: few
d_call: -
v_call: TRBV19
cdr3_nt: TGTGCCAGTAGTACTAGGGGGTTACTAGCCAAAAACATTCAGTACTTC
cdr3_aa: CASSTRGLLAKNIQYF